This T cell receptor (beta chain) was captured by sequencing in a study of T cells in Graves' hyperthyroidism and ophthalmopathy. Overall study findings and caveats: Ophthalmopathy was identified by the model a median about six months ahead of onset. Most thyroid-expanded clonotypes above 0.001 were also found in blood.

The CDR3 sequence is 16 residues long. CDR1 and CDR2 (germline): SGHRS, YFSETQ. V gave up 1 base and J gave up 0 bases; unmatched junction bases: 7. Amplification targeted TCR beta CDR3 regions from RNA transcripts. The primer set for the first-round RT-PCR of the TCR CDR3 was HTBI. TCRdb reprocessed the multiplex PCR reads with MiXCR, giving one entry per CDR3 protein. The repertoire consists of approximately 610,000 distinct CDR3 sequences, with over 15% occurring once and the leading ten covering about 18%. There are many counts of this clonotype. Its specificity is not known. The clonotype was recovered from a woman aged 18-29 years with Graves' hyperthyroidism. V is TRBV5-1 and J is TRBJ2-7; 7 bases are shared with TRBD1. The sample was blood. The CDR3 coding sequence is TGCGCCAGCAGCTTGAAGACAGGGCCCAGCTCCTACGAGCAGTACTTC. Protein: CASSLKTGPSSYEQYF.